A single T cell receptor beta chain is shown here with its context. Original data processing: Amplified reference gene primers provided the basis for estimating nucleated cell counts. Here immunoSEQ multiplex PCR was the method, and the copy in TCRdb shows in-frame clones only, minus some. D and trimming come from the DNA, and the V and J calls and clone size come from that table. The data hold about 150,000 clones, with roughly 82% observed a single time. V was cut by 0 bases and J by 1 base, with 13 bases left in between. Germline V CDR1 and CDR2: SGHNT, YYREEE (reference sequence). CDR3 length equals 16 residues. These data are taken from a study of blood T cell repertoires in COVID-19. Study context: PBMCs, B-cell-depleted T cells, or T cells were the source of the cDNA or gDNA that made up the material.

V gene TRBV5-4 combines with J gene TRBJ1-1, with D tentatively TRBD1 (6 bases). The sequencing sample was made of peripheral blood. This clonotype was obtained from a woman aged 45-60 years in a cohort sampled during active or convalescent COVID-19. CDR3 loop: CASSLGQGPQNTEAFF. The CDR3, as DNA: TGTGCCAGCAGCTTGGGGCAGGGGCCCCAGAACACTGAAGCTTTCTTT. Based on the CDR3 plus reference TRBV5-4 and TRBJ1-1, the full variable domain is ETGVTQSPTHLIKTRGQQVTLRCSSQSGHNTVSWYQQALGQGPQFIFQYYREEENGRGNFPPRFSGLQFPNYSSELNVNALELDDSALYLCASSLGQGPQNTEAFFGQGTRLTVV.